Each of the 27 T cell receptor beta chains below was sequenced from the same sample in a study of T cell repertoires in cytomegalovirus infection. A single record per CDR3 protein comes from TCRdb applying MiXCR to the reads. This sample has more than 150,000 distinct CDR3 sequences, with roughly 30% found just once. The sequenced material came from PBMCs. The receptor set was obtained from a human donor in good health (CMV status not recorded). Some clones in this sample may be carry-over from other donors' samples.

A remark on this clonotype: A much more abundant neighbour one base away suggests this may be a read error. V usage is TRBV7-2 and J usage is TRBJ2-4; perhaps TRBD1 as D (5 bases). The V end lost 5 bases, the J end lost 6 bases, and 14 bases lay between the germline ends. The length of the CDR3 is 14 residues. The V gene's germline CDR1 is SGHTA and CDR2 FQGNSA. The DNA for the CDR3 is TGTGCCAGCAGCGACCGGAGACAGAGAAACATTCAGTACTTC. This gives the protein CASSDRRQRNIQYF.

This sequence joins TRBV20-1 and TRBJ2-5; D possibly corresponds to TRBD2 (5 bases). Looked up from germline, CDR1 is DFQATT and CDR2 is SNEGSKA (reference sequence). Trimming took 5 bases from V and 2 from J, leaving 15 bases between them. The length of the CDR3 is 14 residues. The CDR3 spells CSAPVWENQETQYF. The CDR3 DNA sequence: TGCAGTGCTCCCGTGTGGGAGAATCAAGAGACCCAGTACTTC.

The sample holds many counts of this clonotype. The chain's CDR3 is CASSPLDRGNQPQHF. The DNA for the CDR3 is TGTGCCAGCAGTCCCTTGGACAGGGGGAATCAGCCCCAGCATTTT. The V and J genes are TRBV12-3 or TRBV12-4 and TRBJ1-5; 10 bases match TRBD1. Losses at the gene ends were 5 bases for V and 4 bases for J; bases not matched to a gene: 5. The CDR3 is 15 amino acids.

This clonotype was counted between two and nine times. This chain connects TRBV2 to TRBJ1-2; D is unresolved. Germline lookup yields CDR1 SNHLY and CDR2 FYNNEI. The germline V and J ends were trimmed by 8 bases and 4 bases, with 17 bases remaining between them. The CDR3 sequence is 14 residues long. CDR3 bases: TGTGCCAGCTTCTCTGGTGAGGTGGGCTATGGCTACACCTTC. Amino acids: CASFSGEVGYGYTF.

This clonotype was counted many times. J is TRBJ2-6 and V is TRBV7-8, with D possibly TRBD1 on 6 matching bases. Germline assignment: CDR1 SGHVS and CDR2 FQNEAQ. The V end lost 2 bases, the J end lost 0 bases, and 11 bases lay between the germline ends. The CDR3 contains 17 residues. The CDR3: CASSLQGKSSGANVLTF. CDR3 nucleotides: TGTGCCAGCAGCTTACAGGGGAAAAGCTCTGGGGCCAACGTCCTGACTTTC. Combining the CDR3 with reference TRBV7-8 and TRBJ2-6 gives the whole variable domain GAGVSQSPRYKVAKRGQDVALRCDPISGHVSLFWYQQALGQGPEFLTYFQNEAQLDKSGLPSDRFFAERPEGSVSTLKIQRTQQEDSAVYLCASSLQGKSSGANVLTFGAGSRLTVL.

The chain is built from TRBV10-1 and TRBJ2-1; 7 bases are a match to TRBD1. The length of the CDR3 is 14 residues. Per germline, CDR1 WNHNN and CDR2 SYGVQD (reference sequence). Trimming at V came to 3 bases and at J to 3 bases, leaving 2 bases not matched to a gene. This CDR3 is CASSDRTGYNEQFF. The CDR3 DNA is TGCGCCAGCAGTGATCGGACAGGCTACAATGAGCAGTTCTTC.

V usage is TRBV20-1 and J usage is TRBJ2-7; tentative D call: TRBD1 (6 bases). The CDR3 runs to 14 residues. In germline, CDR1 is DFQATT, CDR2 SNEGSKA (reference sequence). Trimming took 4 bases from V and 4 from J, leaving 17 bases between them. The CDR3 loop reads CSAITPRGRYEQYF. In DNA, the CDR3 is TGCAGTGCTATAACCCCCAGGGGAAGGTACGAGCAGTACTTC.

Comment on this clonotype: Germline and junction disagree at one end, which may indicate a read error. The chain uses TRBV3-1 and TRBJ2-7; TRBD1 agrees at 8 bases. CDR1 and CDR2 (germline): LGHDT, YNNKEL (reference sequence). CDR3 length: 18 residues. In DNA, the CDR3 is TGTGCCAGCAGTCAAGGCCTTCTAGGACAGGGTGGATCCTACGAGCAGTACTTC. Amino acids: CASSQGLLGQGGSYEQYF.

The gene calls are TRBV20-1 and TRBJ2-1, with 9 bases lining up with TRBD2. Germline CDR1 is DFQATT and CDR2 is SNEGSKA (reference sequence). The CDR3 contains 14 residues. The ends lost 6 bases at V and 3 bases at J; junction bases unmatched: 6. As DNA, the CDR3 is TGCAGTGCCTCTAGCGGGGCAATCTACAATGAGCAGTTCTTC. Translation gives CSASSGAIYNEQFF.

The rearrangement links TRBV29-1 to TRBJ1-1; D may be TRBD1 (5 bases). CDR3 size: 14 residues. Germline CDR1 reads SQVTM; CDR2 reads ANQGSEA. The chain's CDR3 is CSVSSGAGGTEAFF. CDR3 nucleotides: TGCAGTGTTTCCTCCGGGGCCGGAGGGACTGAAGCTTTCTTT.

V usage is TRBV7-9 and J usage is TRBJ1-1, with D perhaps TRBD1 (6 bases). Germline-derived CDR1 and CDR2 are SEHNR and FQNEAQ (reference sequence). CDR3 length equals 13 residues. V lost 4 bases to trimming and J lost 4 bases, with 10 bases between them. Here the CDR3 DNA reads TGTGCCAGCAGCTCACAGGGAATCACTGAAGCTTTCTTT. Its translation: CASSSQGITEAFF.

There are many counts of this clonotype. The rearrangement uses TRBV7-8 and TRBJ2-3; D is perhaps TRBD2 (6 bases). Per germline, CDR1 SGHVS and CDR2 FQNEAQ. Deletions cut 0 bases from V and 6 bases from J, with 13 bases between. CDR3 size: 15 residues. The CDR3 DNA sequence: TGTGCCAGCAGCTTAGCGCAGGGACTGCTTGATACGCAGTATTTT. Its translation is CASSLAQGLLDTQYF.

The table lists this clonotype with a few counts. This chain uses TRBV4-2 with TRBJ2-5; TRBD1 matches 7 bases. The CDR3 consists of 17 residues. Germline V gives CDR1 LGHNA, CDR2 YNFKEQ. J lost 2 bases, V lost 0 bases, and 9 bases had no gene match. The CDR3 sequence: CASSQEQGFSTQETQYF. The CDR3 nucleotides read TGTGCCAGCAGCCAAGAACAGGGGTTTTCAACACAAGAGACCCAGTACTTC.

This chain joins TRBV7-8 and TRBJ2-2; D not resolved. The V gene's germline CDR1 is SGHVS and CDR2 FQNEAQ. Trimming stripped 0 bases from V and 2 bases from J, with 7 bases between. This CDR3 comprises 15 residues. This CDR3 is CASSLADPNTGELFF. CDR3 nucleotide sequence: TGTGCCAGCAGCTTAGCGGACCCTAACACCGGGGAGCTGTTTTTT.

This clonotype appeared a few times. The chain joins TRBV6-5 to TRBJ2-3; 7 bases are a match to TRBD1. V lost 6 bases, J lost 9 bases, and 9 bases stayed unmatched. Germline CDR1 reads MNHEY; CDR2 reads SVGAGI. This CDR3 region has 13 residues. CDR3 bases: TGTGCCAGCAGCCGCGGACAGGCCGGGACGCAGTATTTT. Amino acid sequence: CASSRGQAGTQYF.

This clonotype has a count of ten or more. V is TRBV7-9 and J is TRBJ1-2, with D perhaps TRBD1 (6 bases). The germline V gene encodes CDR1 SEHNR and CDR2 FQNEAQ (reference sequence). This CDR3 is 17 amino acids long. V lost 8 bases and J lost 2, with 24 bases in between. This CDR3 is CASRSPARQETNYGYTF. DNA of the CDR3: TGTGCCAGCCGATCTCCGGCCAGACAGGAAACGAACTATGGCTACACCTTC.

This clonotype was picked up a small number of times. CDR3 nucleotides: TGTGCCAGCAGCTTAGTGGGTACGCAAGAGACCCAGTACTTC. Protein: CASSLVGTQETQYF. The chain links TRBV7-3 to TRBJ2-5; the D is unclear. Germline loops: CDR1 SGHTA, CDR2 FQGTGA. The length of the CDR3 is 14 residues. The V end lost 2 bases, the J end lost 2 bases, and 9 bases lay between the germline ends. Drawing the rest from reference TRBV7-3 and TRBJ2-5, the complete variable domain is GAGVSQTPSNKVTEKGKYVELRCDPISGHTALYWYRQSLGQGPEFLIYFQGTGAADDSGLPNDRFFAVRPEGSVSTLKIQRTERGDSAVYLCASSLVGTQETQYFGPGTRLLVL.

This clonotype was seen at least ten times. The chain recombines TRBV7-2 with TRBJ1-1; a weak D match, TRBD1 (5 bases). Germline-derived CDR1 and CDR2 are SGHTA and FQGNSA. V lost 4 bases to trimming and J lost 3 bases, with 12 bases between them. This CDR3 is built from 14 residues. The CDR3 region has the DNA TGTGCCAGCAGCTCCCGGGTGGGGGACACTGAAGCTTTCTTT. It is translated as CASSSRVGDTEAFF. The full variable domain, with the rest looked up from reference TRBV7-2 and TRBJ1-1, is GAGVSQSPSNKVTEKGKDVELRCDPISGHTALYWYRQSLGQGLEFLIYFQGNSAPDKSGLPSDRFSAERTGGSVSTLTIQRTQQEDSAVYLCASSSRVGDTEAFFGQGTRLTVV.

J is TRBJ1-4 and V is TRBV10-3; D unclear. Germline loops: CDR1 ENHRY, CDR2 SYGVKD. The V and J ends lost 0 bases and 8 bases respectively, with 7 bases between them. This CDR3 has 13 amino acids. This CDR3 reads CAISESGPEKLFF. Here the CDR3 DNA reads TGTGCCATCAGTGAGTCTGGGCCCGAAAAACTGTTTTTT.

There are many counts of this clonotype. V gene TRBV12-3 or TRBV12-4 combines with J gene TRBJ1-2, with D unclear. The CDR3 covers 14 residues. V was cut by 0 bases and J by 4 bases, with 9 bases left in between. CDR3 nucleotide sequence: TGTGCCAGCAGTTTAGCACCAGGATCCTATGGCTACACCTTC. Residues: CASSLAPGSYGYTF.

The genes are TRBV20-1 and TRBJ2-5, with a weak D call TRBD2 (5 bases). CDR3 length: 12 residues. Trimming removed 7 bases from V and 4 bases from J, with 13 bases in between. In germline, CDR1 is DFQATT, CDR2 SNEGSKA (reference sequence). The CDR3 spells CSVLSGSETQYF. The CDR3 DNA reads as TGCAGTGTCCTAAGCGGTTCAGAGACCCAGTACTTC.

The chain uses TRBV10-3 and TRBJ1-1; D gene uncertain. Looked up from germline, CDR1 is ENHRY and CDR2 is SYGVKD. Trimming pared 2 bases from V and 5 bases from J, leaving 12 bases between. The CDR3 length is 14 residues. The CDR3 here is CAISEAPPRTEAFF. DNA for the CDR3: TGTGCCATCAGTGAGGCCCCCCCGAGGACTGAAGCTTTCTTT.

This clonotype was seen at least ten times. The V call is TRBV7-2, the J call TRBJ2-1, with 8 bases identical to TRBD2. V lost 2 bases, J lost 7 bases, and 13 bases stayed unmatched. Germline V gives CDR1 SGHTA, CDR2 FQGNSA. The CDR3 is 17 amino acids. CDR3 nucleotides: TGTGCCAGCAGCTTACAACCCCCCGCGGGGGGCGCAAATGAGCAGTTCTTC. This translates into CASSLQPPAGGANEQFF.

J is TRBJ1-5 and V is TRBV4-1; 8 bases are shared with TRBD1. V shed 1 base and J 8 bases; nucleotides not matched to a gene: 7. The germline V gene encodes CDR1 MGHRA and CDR2 YSYEKL. CDR3 length equals 15 residues. The CDR3 is CASSQVETGAKPQHF. In DNA form, the CDR3 reads TGCGCCAGCAGCCAAGTTGAGACAGGGGCCAAGCCCCAGCATTTT.

A few counts support this clonotype. The J gene is TRBJ1-2, the V gene TRBV12-3 or TRBV12-4; no reliable D call. V was pared by 8 bases and J by 8 bases, with 15 bases between. This CDR3 has 12 amino acids. The CDR3 DNA is TGTGCCAGCTGTTCGGACTGGTTCGGCTACACCTTC. This gives the protein CASCSDWFGYTF.

Here the CDR3 reads CASRDTVAKNIQYF. The CDR3 nucleotides read TGTGCCAGCAGAGACACCGTAGCCAAAAACATTCAGTACTTC. The gene calls are TRBV12-3 or TRBV12-4 and TRBJ2-4; no clear D gene. V was shortened by 6 bases and J by 0 bases, with 9 bases between the two germline ends. CDR3 length equals 14 residues.

The rearrangement joins TRBV20-1 to TRBJ1-2; D call uncertain. V dropped 8 bases and J dropped 0 bases, with 10 bases sitting between them. In germline, CDR1 is DFQATT, CDR2 SNEGSKA (reference sequence). This CDR3 spans 12 amino acids. The CDR3 protein is CSCGSSNYGYTF. The CDR3 nucleotides read TGCAGTTGCGGGTCCTCTAACTATGGCTACACCTTC.